The next 19 T cell receptor beta chains were all read from a single sample in a study of blood T cells in healthy people across ages. Sample-barcoded 5' priming and a J-beta primer mix drove a second PCR of roughly 6 to 12 cycles. TCRdb passed the 5' RACE reads through MiXCR, listing each CDR3 protein once. The sample comprises roughly 800,000 distinct CDR3 sequences, nearly 60% of which are singletons, and roughly 20% rests with the top ten. Material: blood. Every receptor here comes from a man in his thirties or forties in good health.

This clonotype was counted between two and nine times. The chain carries TRBV20-1 and TRBJ1-2, with D unresolved. The CDR3 sequence is 13 residues long. Germline loops: CDR1 DFQATT, CDR2 SNEGSKA (reference sequence). The V gene lost 0 bases and the J gene lost 5 bases, with 10 bases spanning the gap. The CDR3 region is CSARDRLVYGYTF. For the CDR3, the DNA is TGCAGTGCTAGAGACAGGCTTGTGTATGGCTACACCTTC.

Comment on this clonotype: One junction end does not reproduce the germline sequence, and a read error may be involved. The CDR3 coding sequence is TGTGCCGGCAGCTTCACTAGCGGGAGTGAGTACGAGCAGTACTTC. Protein product: CAGSFTSGSEYEQYF. The V call is TRBV7-2, the J call TRBJ2-7; 11 bases agree with TRBD2. This CDR3 has 15 residues. Germline-derived CDR1 and CDR2 are SGHTA and FQGNSA.

The V call is TRBV6-2 or TRBV6-3, the J call TRBJ2-5; 8 bases line up with TRBD2. V shed 2 bases and J 1 base; nucleotides not matched to a gene: 9. This CDR3 region has 17 residues. Germline V gives CDR1 MNHEY, CDR2 SVGEGT. CDR3 region: CASSYNVAGGPQETQYF. The CDR3 coding sequence is TGTGCCAGCAGTTACAATGTGGCGGGGGGACCCCAAGAGACCCAGTACTTC.

This chain uses TRBV2 with TRBJ2-6, with a tentative D call TRBD1 (6 bases). V lost 7 bases, J lost 2 bases, and 9 bases lay in between. CDR1 is SNHLY and CDR2 is FYNNEI in the germline V gene. The CDR3 has 14 residues. The CDR3 sequence is CASKDSAGANVLTF. In DNA, the CDR3 is TGTGCCAGCAAGGACAGTGCTGGGGCCAACGTCCTGACTTTC.

The chain uses TRBV14 and TRBJ1-4, with TRBD1 as a possible D gene (5 bases). Looked up from germline, CDR1 is SGHDN and CDR2 is FVKESK. This CDR3 region has 15 residues. V was trimmed by 1 base and J by 8 bases, leaving 14 bases between them. DNA of the CDR3: TGTGCCAGCAGCCAAGCTCTGCCAGGGAGGGAAAAACTGTTTTTT. Its protein is CASSQALPGREKLFF.

This clonotype has just a few counts. The J gene is TRBJ2-1, the V gene TRBV4-3; 9 bases are shared with TRBD2. V lost 2 bases and J lost 2; bases outside the gene matches: 7. CDR1 is LGHNA, CDR2 YSLEER, per germline. The CDR3 totals 17 residues. The CDR3 region has the DNA TGCGCCAGCAGCCAAATACTAGCGGGTGACCCCTACAATGAGCAGTTCTTC. It is translated as CASSQILAGDPYNEQFF.

The chain employs TRBV20-1 and TRBJ1-1, with a tentative D call TRBD1 (6 bases). CDR1 DFQATT and CDR2 SNEGSKA come from the germline V gene (reference sequence). The V gene lost 4 bases and the J gene lost 7 bases, with 19 bases spanning the gap. The CDR3 spans 14 residues. The CDR3 bases are TGCAGTGCTATCTTCACAGGGTATAAGGGTGAAGCTTTCTTT. Protein: CSAIFTGYKGEAFF.

V is TRBV7-3 and J is TRBJ1-2; D is unresolved. Germline V gives CDR1 SGHTA, CDR2 FQGTGA. The CDR3 extends over 14 amino acids. Between the trimmed V and J ends, which lost 5 bases and 9 bases, there was a span of 19 bases. The CDR3 here is CASSLYRSFGSYTF. For the CDR3, the DNA is TGTGCCAGCAGCCTGTACCGGTCTTTCGGGAGCTACACCTTC. Using reference TRBV7-3 and TRBJ1-2 for the parts outside the CDR3, the full variable domain is GAGVSQTPSNKVTEKGKYVELRCDPISGHTALYWYRQSLGQGPEFLIYFQGTGAADDSGLPNDRFFAVRPEGSVSTLKIQRTERGDSAVYLCASSLYRSFGSYTFGSGTRLTVV.

The V and J genes are TRBV29-1 and TRBJ2-1; 11 nucleotides match TRBD2. J was trimmed by 3 bases and V by 5 bases; bases with no gene match: 0. CDR3 length: 13 residues. Germline loops: CDR1 SQVTM, CDR2 ANQGSEA. The CDR3 DNA sequence: TGCAGCGTTACTAGCGGGGGCTACAATGAGCAGTTCTTC. This encodes CSVTSGGYNEQFF.

V and J are TRBV28 and TRBJ2-7; D tentatively fits TRBD1 or TRBD2 (5 bases each). This CDR3 is 12 amino acids long. Trimming shortened V by 6 bases and J by 6 bases, and 12 bases separated the two germline ends. CDR1 and CDR2 from the germline V gene are MDHEN and SYDVKM. The CDR3 spells CASRWDRGEQYF. The CDR3, as DNA: TGTGCCAGCAGGTGGGACCGGGGCGAGCAGTACTTC.

CDR3 DNA sequence: TGTGCCAGCAGTCAAAACCCAAGGGTCACTTCCTATGGCTACACCTTC. As protein: CASSQNPRVTSYGYTF. The chain has TRBV2 and TRBJ1-2; no clear D. The CDR3 is 16 amino acids. V shed 5 bases and J shed 4 bases, with 20 bases lying between them. Germline assignment: CDR1 SNHLY and CDR2 FYNNEI.

The sample holds a few counts of this clonotype. This sequence joins TRBV29-1 and TRBJ2-4, with D perhaps matching TRBD1 (7 bases). Germline-derived CDR1 and CDR2 are SQVTM and ANQGSEA. CDR3 length: 11 amino acids. With 6 bases removed from V and 11 bases from J, the gap between germline ends came to 14 bases. This CDR3 reads CSVDDREVQYF. The CDR3 DNA is TGCAGCGTAGACGACAGGGAGGTTCAGTACTTC.

The V and J genes are TRBV2 and TRBJ2-5, with 8 bases identical to TRBD2. This CDR3 is built from 14 residues. Germline assignment: CDR1 SNHLY and CDR2 FYNNEI. V dropped 8 bases and J dropped 11; count of bases not matched to a gene: 16. This CDR3 is CASVLPAGEEEQYF. The CDR3 nucleotides read TGTGCCAGCGTCCTTCCAGCGGGAGAAGAAGAGCAGTACTTC.

The gene calls are TRBV24-1 and TRBJ1-5; D call uncertain. CDR3 size: 17 residues. Deletions cut 0 bases from V and 1 base from J, with 12 bases between. Germline V gene sequence: CDR1 KGHDR, CDR2 SFDVKD. CDR3 loop: CATSDLQAPSSNQPQHF. The DNA for the CDR3 is TGTGCCACCAGTGATTTGCAGGCACCTTCGAGCAATCAGCCCCAGCATTTT.

On this clonotype itself: One junction end does not reproduce the germline sequence, and a read error may be involved. The V and J genes are TRBV4-2 and TRBJ2-7; D is tentatively TRBD1 or TRBD2 (5 bases each). Germline V gene lookup returns CDR1 LGHNA and CDR2 YNFKEQ. The CDR3 length is 16 residues. The CDR3 loop reads CASSEERWGSSYEQYF. CDR3 nucleotides: TGTGCCAGCAGCGAAGAACGCTGGGGGAGCTCCTACGAGCAGTACTTC.

Points on this clonotype: An end of the junction does not agree with germline; a read error may underlie this. J is TRBJ2-6 and V is TRBV10-3; unclear D gene. There are 16 residues in the CDR3. CDR1 and CDR2 from the germline V gene are ENHRY and SYGVKD. CDR3 bases: TGCGCCATCAGTGAGTCTCGAGCCTCTGGGGCCAACGTCCTGACTTTC. Amino acid sequence: CAISESRASGANVLTF.

The table lists this clonotype with a few counts. The V gene is TRBV10-3, the J gene TRBJ1-1; TRBD1 is a possible D gene (5 bases). Trimming left V 5 bases short and J 1 base short, with 8 bases between. Germline V gene sequence: CDR1 ENHRY, CDR2 SYGVKD. The CDR3 is 13 residues long. The CDR3, as DNA: TGTGCCATCAGTCATGGACAGAACACTGAAGCTTTCTTT. It yields the protein CAISHGQNTEAFF.

To note about this clonotype: At one end the junction does not follow the germline gene, possibly because of a read error. The chain joins TRBV4-3 to TRBJ2-3, with 7 bases lining up with TRBD2. The CDR3 has 15 amino acids. CDR1 and CDR2 (germline): LGHNA, YSLEER. As DNA, the CDR3 is TGCGCCAGCAGCCCCGGCGGGAGTAGAACAGATTCGCAGTATTTT. It translates to CASSPGGSRTDSQYF.

This sequence joins TRBV4-2 and TRBJ2-3; no firm D call. V was shortened by 4 bases and J by 4 bases, with 6 bases between the two germline ends. The V gene's germline CDR1 is LGHNA and CDR2 YNFKEQ. The CDR3 has 12 residues. CDR3 protein: CASSLESDTQYF. The CDR3 DNA is TGTGCCAGCAGCCTTGAGTCAGATACGCAGTATTTT.